Each of the 26 T cell receptor beta chains below was sequenced from the same sample in a study of tumor and adjacent non-tumor tissue in lung cancer. TCRbeta libraries were built with three rounds of nested PCR, modified from ARM-PCR. TCRdb re-called the multiplex PCR reads through MiXCR, storing one row per CDR3 protein. Here the sample spans roughly 93,000 distinct CDR3 sequences, about 70% being singletons. No cell sorting was done before RNA was extracted from the tissue. Input material: lung tumor tissue. These receptors all stem from a man aged 55 to 70 with non-small cell lung cancer.

To note about this clonotype: Without the conserved terminal phenylalanine or tryptophan, this CDR3 likely stems from a read error. The V gene is TRBV6-5, the J gene TRBJ2-5; a weak D match, TRBD2 (6 bases). The CDR3 loop spans 16 amino acids. The germline gives CDR1 MNHEY, CDR2 SVGAGI. Trimming took off 7 bases at V and 2 bases at J, with 20 bases between the two ends. The CDR3 loop is CASTQRSGDRQETQYL. DNA of the CDR3: TGTGCCAGCACCCAGAGGTCGGGGGATAGGCAAGAGACCCAGTACTTA.

J is TRBJ2-1 and V is TRBV20-1, with D perhaps TRBD1 or TRBD2 (5 bases each). The CDR3 runs to 13 residues. CDR1 and CDR2 (germline): DFQATT, SNEGSKA (reference sequence). The CDR3 loop reads CSYGEGKYNEQFF. CDR3 nucleotide sequence: TGCAGCTACGGAGAGGGGAAATACAATGAGCAGTTCTTC.

As to this clonotype: A much larger clone lies a single base off, so this may be a read error. The genes are TRBV7-9 and TRBJ1-4; weak D call: TRBD1 (5 bases). This CDR3 comprises 14 residues. Germline CDR1 is SEHNR and CDR2 is FQNEAQ (reference sequence). The CDR3 here is CANSSGLKNEKLFF. The CDR3 DNA reads TGTGCCAACAGCTCAGGGTTGAAGAATGAAAAACTGTTTTTT.

As concerns this clonotype: One end of the junction fails to match germline, which may point to a read error. V usage is TRBV4-1 and J usage is TRBJ2-5, with D possibly being TRBD1 or TRBD2 (6 bases each). The CDR3 sequence is 14 residues long. Germline V lookup: CDR1 MGHRA, CDR2 YSYEKL. CDR3 bases: TGCGCCGGCAGCCTAGGGGGGTCGCGGGAGACCCAGTACTTC. Protein: CAGSLGGSRETQYF.

V and J are TRBV29-1 and TRBJ1-1; TRBD1 aligns across 7 bases. The germline V gene encodes CDR1 SQVTM and CDR2 ANQGSEA. CDR3 length: 13 amino acids. The ends lost 0 bases at V and 9 bases at J; junction bases unmatched: 7. The chain's CDR3 is CSVEDPGQRQAFF. CDR3 in DNA: TGCAGCGTTGAAGACCCGGGACAGAGACAAGCTTTCTTT.

A word on this clonotype: A clone one base away is much larger, so this may be a read error. V gene TRBV18 combines with J gene TRBJ2-3; no definite D call. The germline V gene encodes CDR1 KGHSH and CDR2 LQKENI. The CDR3 length is 11 residues. Trimming took 4 bases from V and 5 from J, leaving 4 bases between them. CDR3 coding DNA: TGTGCCAGCTCACAACTAGATACGCAGTATTTT. Translated: CASSQLDTQYF.

V is TRBV21-1 and J is TRBJ2-7; TRBD2 is the table's D call and was not checked against the DNA. TRBV21-1 is listed as a pseudogene. This CDR3 is built from 17 residues. The CDR3: CASTTRGTSLADYEQYF. The DNA for the CDR3 is TGTGCCAGCACGACACGGGGGACTAGCCTGGCAGACTACGAGCAGTACTTC.

A word on this clonotype: A read error may produce the germline difference seen at one junction end. The rearrangement links TRBV29-1 to TRBJ2-5, with D perhaps TRBD2 (6 bases). Germline V gene sequence: CDR1 SQVTM, CDR2 ANQGSEA. The CDR3 loop spans 15 amino acids. As DNA, the CDR3 is TGCAGCGTTGAAGTAGGCGGGGCTTGGGGGGAGACCCGGTACTTC. This translates into CSVEVGGAWGETRYF. The variable domain in full, completed from reference TRBV29-1 and TRBJ2-5, reads SAVISQKPSRDICQRGTSLTIQCQVDSQVTMMFWYRQQPGQSLTLIATANQGSEATYESGFVIDKFPISRPNLTFSTLTVSNMSPEDSSIYLCSVEVGGAWGETRYFGPGTRLLVL.

Ten or more counts support this clonotype. The chain has TRBV4-1 and TRBJ1-2, with unresolved D. The CDR3 sequence is 15 residues long. Trimming stripped 0 bases from V and 1 base from J, with 9 bases between. The V gene's germline CDR1 is MGHRA and CDR2 YSYEKL. Here the CDR3 reads CASSQDRDINYGYTF. DNA of the CDR3: TGCGCCAGCAGCCAAGACCGAGACATTAACTATGGCTACACCTTC.

The chain links TRBV11-2 to TRBJ2-7, with D perhaps TRBD1 or TRBD2 (6 bases each). Trimming removed 5 bases from V and 7 bases from J, with 18 bases in between. The CDR3 totals 14 residues. Germline CDR1 and CDR2: SGHAT and FQNNGV. The CDR3, as DNA: TGTGCCAGCAGCATCGACAGGCTCGCGGGGGAGCAGTACTTC. It translates to CASSIDRLAGEQYF.

Turning to this clonotype: Possible read error: a much larger clone is one base away. This rearrangement joins TRBV5-6 to TRBJ2-1, with a possible D match to TRBD2 (7 bases). V lost 4 bases and J lost 0, with 17 bases in between. Germline assignment: CDR1 SGHDT and CDR2 YYEEEE. This CDR3 comprises 17 residues. The CDR3 DNA sequence: TGTGCCAGCAGCCCCACTAGCGAGGACAGCTCCTACAATGAGCAGTTCTTC. Translation: CASSPTSEDSSYNEQFF.

In its sample, this clonotype was seen a few times. The gene calls are TRBV7-2 and TRBJ2-5; D is uncertain. The CDR3 sequence is 13 residues long. Between the trimmed V and J ends, which lost 2 bases and 5 bases, there was a span of 9 bases. CDR1 is SGHTA, CDR2 FQGNSA, per germline. CDR3 sequence: CASSLYRSETQYF. In nucleotides, the CDR3 is TGTGCCAGCAGCTTATATAGGAGCGAGACCCAGTACTTC.

This clonotype was found a few times. A read error may account for a junction end that differs from germline. This chain's CDR3 is CVSSLEMIAGYDNEQFF. The CDR3 region has the DNA TGTGTCAGCAGCTTAGAAATGATAGCAGGATACGACAATGAGCAGTTCTTC. The chain joins TRBV11-3 to TRBJ2-1, with D unclear. The CDR3 is 17 residues long. Germline values: CDR1 SGHNT, CDR2 YENEEA.

With respect to this clonotype: The final CDR3 position lacks the conserved phenylalanine or tryptophan, pointing to a likely read error. The chain has TRBV20-1 and TRBJ2-1, with 9 bases fitting TRBD2. Germline CDR1 DFQATT, CDR2 SNEGSKA (reference sequence). The V gene end was trimmed by 7 bases and the J gene end by 6 bases; junction bases not matched to a gene: 10. The length of the CDR3 is 14 residues. The CDR3 DNA is TGCAGTGATAACCGCGGGGGGGCCGCCAATGAGCAGTTCCTC. Translation gives CSDNRGGAANEQFL.

Turning to this clonotype: This sequence may be a read error, since a much larger clone differs from it by one base. The J gene is TRBJ2-7, the V gene TRBV19, with 11 bases aligning to TRBD1. This CDR3 region has 16 residues. The J segment lost 5 bases and the V segment lost 7 bases, leaving 13 bases of the junction unmatched. Per the germline V gene, CDR1 is LNHDA and CDR2 is SQIVND (reference sequence). The CDR3 loop reads CASNLQGQGAMNEQYF. CDR3 sequence (DNA): TGTGCCAGTAATCTTCAAGGACAGGGGGCGATGAACGAGCAGTACTTC.

The V call is TRBV6-5, the J call TRBJ1-1; TRBD1 matches 10 bases. This CDR3 contains 14 residues. The germline gives CDR1 MNHEY, CDR2 SVGAGI. The V segment lost 6 bases and the J segment 7 bases; nucleotides outside the gene matches: 8. DNA for the CDR3: TGTGCCAGCAGCCAGACAGGGGGCCGTCGTGAAGCTTTCTTT. Amino acids: CASSQTGGRREAFF.

Details on this clonotype: A read error may account for a junction end that differs from germline. V gene TRBV11-1 combines with J gene TRBJ2-1; 8 bases are a match to TRBD2. Germline V gene sequence: CDR1 SGHAT, CDR2 FQDESV (reference sequence). This CDR3 has 15 residues. For the CDR3, the DNA is TGTGCGAGAAGCTTAGCGACGGGACCCGGGAGGGAGCACTTCTTC. It is translated as CARSLATGPGREHFF. Based on the CDR3 plus reference TRBV11-1 and TRBJ2-1, the full variable domain is EAEVAQSPRYKITEKSQAVAFWCDPISGHATLYWYRQILGQGPELLVQFQDESVVDDSQLPKDRFSAERLKGVDSTLKIQPAELGDSAMYLCARSLATGPGREHFFGPGTRLTVL.

With respect to this clonotype: Just one base apart from a much larger clone, this may be a read error. The chain has TRBV24-1 and TRBJ2-5; 7 nucleotides match TRBD1. The V and J ends lost 4 bases and 0 bases, in that order; junction bases with no gene match: 7. Germline CDR1 KGHDR, CDR2 SFDVKD. The length of the CDR3 is 16 residues. The CDR3 sequence: CATSEVGTDHQETQYF. The CDR3 nucleotides read TGTGCCACCAGTGAGGTGGGGACAGACCACCAAGAGACCCAGTACTTC.

V usage is TRBV6-2 or TRBV6-3 and J usage is TRBJ2-1; 8 positions agree with TRBD2. The CDR3 spans 15 residues. Germline lookup yields CDR1 MNHEY and CDR2 SVGEGT. With V trimmed by 5 bases and J by 6 bases, 9 bases remained unmatched. The CDR3 DNA sequence: TGTGCCAGCAGTAACACTAGCGGCAGGGCCAATGAGCAGTTCTTC. As protein: CASSNTSGRANEQFF.

This clonotype came up a few times. A much larger clone sits a single nucleotide away, making a read error possible. Since the CDR3 does not end with the conserved phenylalanine or tryptophan, this likely comes from a read error. This sequence joins TRBV7-9 and TRBJ2-3; 10 positions agree with TRBD2. Germline assignment: CDR1 SEHNR and CDR2 FQNEAQ (reference sequence). The CDR3 contains 15 residues. The V segment lost 2 bases and the J segment 5 bases; nucleotides outside the gene matches: 4. The CDR3 is CASSLWRLAGDTQYL. The CDR3 region has the DNA TGTGCCAGCAGCTTATGGCGACTAGCGGGAGATACGCAGTATCTT.

This clonotype has only one observation. This CDR3 is missing its conserved last phenylalanine or tryptophan, likely due to a read error. The DNA is omitted, as the CDR3 cannot be located on it reliably, and the CDR3 follows TCRdb's listing. This rearrangement joins TRBV29-1 to TRBJ2-7. Germline V gene sequence: CDR1 SQVTM, CDR2 ANQGSEA. The CDR3 has 11 amino acids, counting both end residues. CDR3 in amino acids: CSVDIEYELYI.

Within the sample, this clonotype is medium-sized. The chain carries TRBV11-3 and TRBJ1-2, with D unresolved. This CDR3 is built from 13 residues. The V and J ends lost 4 bases and 0 bases respectively, with 6 bases between them. Germline assignment: CDR1 SGHNT and CDR2 YENEEA. DNA of the CDR3: TGTGCCAGCAGCTCTCGGACTAACTATGGCTACACCTTC. Its translation is CASSSRTNYGYTF. The variable domain in full, with the rest retrieved from reference TRBV11-3 and TRBJ1-2, is EAGVVQSPRYKIIEKKQPVAFWCNPISGHNTLYWYLQNLGQGPELLIRYENEEAVDDSQLPKDRFSAERLKGVDSTLKIQPAELGDSAVYLCASSSRTNYGYTFGSGTRLTVV.

This clonotype was seen a few times. The chain is built from TRBV11-1 and TRBJ2-7; the match to TRBD1 covers 9 bases. Germline V gene sequence: CDR1 SGHAT, CDR2 FQDESV (reference sequence). The V segment lost 5 bases and the J segment 2 bases; nucleotides outside the gene matches: 4. The CDR3 is made up of 14 amino acids. Here the CDR3 reads CASSTWDRAYEQYF. The DNA of the CDR3 is TGTGCCAGCAGCACCTGGGACAGGGCCTACGAGCAGTACTTC.

Concerning this clonotype: This clone may be a read error of a much larger clone one base away. The V call is TRBV28, the J call TRBJ2-7; D is perhaps TRBD2 (6 bases). In germline, CDR1 is MDHEN, CDR2 SYDVKM. The CDR3 sequence is 15 residues long. Deletions cut 5 bases from V and 0 bases from J, with 14 bases between. CDR3 nucleotide sequence: TGTGCCAGCAGTACAGGCCACGGGGGCTCCTACGAGCAGTACTTC. Its protein product is CASSTGHGGSYEQYF.

This clonotype came up many times. This CDR3 is CASSQDVDSKDEQFF. For the CDR3, the DNA is TGTGCCAGCAGCCAAGATGTGGATAGCAAGGATGAGCAGTTCTTC. This chain joins TRBV4-2 and TRBJ2-1; D not certain. This CDR3 region has 15 residues. From germline, CDR1 is LGHNA and CDR2 YNFKEQ. The ends were cut back, 0 bases at V and 8 bases at J, with 14 bases in the middle.

As concerns this clonotype: A read error may account for a junction end that differs from germline. The rearrangement joins TRBV12-5 to TRBJ2-7, with 7 nucleotides matching TRBD2. CDR1 is LGHNT and CDR2 is FRNRAP in the germline V gene. There are 13 residues in the CDR3. Here the CDR3 reads CTSGLAEAYERYF. The CDR3 nucleotides read TGTACTAGTGGTCTAGCGGAGGCGTACGAGCGGTACTTC.